This T cell receptor beta chain was captured by sequencing in a study of beta chain features in type 1 diabetes. Study-level findings and limits: Whether HLA type affects TCRB rearrangement stayed undetermined in the present work. Patients and controls would be equally affected if PCR favored shorter templates. Type 1 diabetes patients had TCRB CDR3s that were shorter (moderately but significantly so) in all four CD4+ subsets.

The CDR3 runs to 12 residues. Trimming stripped 4 bases from V and 3 bases from J, with 8 bases between. CDR1 and CDR2 from the germline V gene are SGHRS and YFSETQ. The whole isolated RNA underwent reverse transcription, so sequencing captured expressed TCRB transcripts. Reads from naive, central memory and regulatory T cell samples averaged around 3.5 million. Here immunoSEQ multiplex PCR was the method, and the copy in TCRdb shows in-frame clones only, minus some. The profile shows roughly 340,000 clones, around 12% of them singletons. CD45RO/CCR7/CD25/CD127/CD95/CD27 sorting isolated CD4+ naive, central memory, regulatory and stem cell-like memory cells. The sample holds a few counts of this clone. The antigen remains unidentified.

The genes are TRBV5-1 and TRBJ2-7; D is undetermined. This TCR was recovered from a woman between 18 and 29 years old with type 1 diabetes. The material sequenced was naive CD4+ T cells from blood. CDR3 DNA sequence: TGCGCCAGCAGCGTCGACATCTACGAGCAGTACTTC. It is translated as CASSVDIYEQYF.